This T cell receptor beta chain derives from a study of CD8 T cells in ankylosing spondylitis. A remark on this clonotype: Its target is unknown.

Per the germline V gene, CDR1 is LGHDT and CDR2 is YNNKEL (reference sequence). This CDR3 has 14 residues. V lost 7 bases and J lost 4, with 14 bases in between. Overall study findings and caveats: According to the report, clones linked to the disease were significantly enriched in matched synovial fluid samples taken from ankylosing spondylitis patients. As for the disease-linked clones, they showed a CD8+ phenotype and occurred at relatively low frequencies in peripheral blood.

Quantitative 5'-RACE was performed with molecular barcodes, and it yielded the TCR beta libraries. TCRdb analysed the 5' RACE reads with MiXCR anew, one entry per CDR3 protein. This sample has about 250,000 distinct CDR3 sequences, with about 30% found just once. The material sequenced was blood, either unsorted or a sorted T cell fraction (not recorded which). The clonotype originates from a male donor with ankylosing spondylitis or in good health (not recorded which). The chain couples TRBV3-1 to TRBJ1-3; D might be TRBD1 (5 bases). In nucleotides, the CDR3 is TGTGCCAGCACCCCAGAGGGACGAGGAAACACCATATATTTT. Its translation: CASTPEGRGNTIYF.